The 28 T cell receptor beta chains listed next were all sequenced from one sample in a study of blood T cell repertoires in COVID-19. Measured with immunoSEQ multiplex PCR; TCRdb has only the in-frame clones, and not every one. This sample has roughly 80,000 clones, with approximately 82% found just once. The sample comprised peripheral blood. Every receptor here comes from a woman in her fifties or sixties with acute or convalescent COVID-19.

J is TRBJ1-2 and V is TRBV9; D unresolved. Germline CDR1 reads SGDLS; CDR2 reads YYNGEE. Trimming stripped 0 bases from V and 2 bases from J, with 20 bases between. This CDR3 comprises 18 residues. The CDR3 coding sequence is TGTGCCAGCAGCGTAGCTGGGTTCTCAAGGAGGTCGAACTATGGCTACACCTTC. This encodes CASSVAGFSRRSNYGYTF.

The J gene is TRBJ2-2, the V gene TRBV28, with 9 bases aligning to TRBD1. V was pared by 3 bases and J by 2 bases, with 7 bases of the junction left unmatched. Germline values: CDR1 MDHEN, CDR2 SYDVKM. The CDR3 contains 17 residues. Written as DNA, the CDR3 is TGTGCCAGCAGTTTCTCGGGACAGGGTTTTAACACCGGGGAGCTGTTTTTT. It translates to CASSFSGQGFNTGELFF. Variable domain in full (rest from reference TRBV28 and TRBJ2-2): DVKVTQSSRYLVKRTGEKVFLECVQDMDHENMFWYRQDPGLGLRLIYFSYDVKMKEKGDIPEGYSVSREKKERFSLILESASTNQTSMYLCASSFSGQGFNTGELFFGEGSRLTVL.

This clone was found once. V usage is TRBV7-6 and J usage is TRBJ1-5, with 7 bases fitting TRBD1. The CDR3 consists of 12 residues. Trimming cost V 8 bases and J 5 bases; bases outside gene matches: 3. Per the germline V gene, CDR1 is SGHVS and CDR2 is FNYEAQ. CDR3 sequence reads: CASGTADQPQHF. CDR3 DNA: TGTGCCAGCGGGACAGCCGATCAGCCCCAGCATTTT.

This rearrangement joins TRBV29-1 to TRBJ2-3; possibly TRBD2 for D (6 bases). Germline CDR1 is SQVTM and CDR2 is ANQGSEA. Trimming took 3 bases from V and 5 from J, leaving 21 bases between them. The length of the CDR3 is 16 residues. Here the CDR3 reads CSVDPAGTPALDTQYF. The DNA of the CDR3 is TGCAGCGTTGATCCGGCCGGGACTCCTGCGCTAGATACGCAGTATTTT.

The chain's CDR3 is CAISLGQREMAEQYF. The CDR3 region has the DNA TGTGCCATCAGTCTAGGACAGCGGGAGATGGCAGAGCAGTACTTC. The gene calls are TRBV10-3 and TRBJ2-7; TRBD2 matches 8 bases. J was trimmed by 7 bases and V by 5 bases; bases with no gene match: 13. The germline CDR1 and CDR2 sequences are ENHRY and SYGVKD. This CDR3 is 15 amino acids long.

CDR3 loop: CASNGRAGTDTQYF. The CDR3 DNA is TGCGCCAGTAACGGGAGGGCGGGCACAGATACGCAGTATTTT. The rearrangement links TRBV5-1 to TRBJ2-3, with 8 bases fitting TRBD2. J was trimmed by 1 base and V by 8 bases; bases with no gene match: 6. The CDR3 runs to 14 residues. In germline, CDR1 is SGHRS, CDR2 YFSETQ.

J is TRBJ2-7 and V is TRBV11-2, with 7 bases fitting TRBD1. J lost 2 bases, V lost 1 base, and 11 bases had no gene match. CDR1 is SGHAT and CDR2 is FQNNGV in the germline V gene. This CDR3 contains 17 residues. The CDR3 protein is CASSLVPTGARTYEQYF. For the CDR3, the DNA is TGTGCCAGCAGCTTAGTCCCCACAGGGGCCCGAACCTACGAGCAGTACTTC.

CDR3 protein: CASSTAWGMNTEAFF. The CDR3 DNA sequence: TGTGCCAGCAGCACCGCTTGGGGCATGAACACTGAAGCTTTCTTT. V gene TRBV7-8 combines with J gene TRBJ1-1; D possibly corresponds to TRBD1 (5 bases). CDR1 SGHVS and CDR2 FQNEAQ come from the germline V gene. Trimming stripped 5 bases from V and 0 bases from J, with 13 bases between. The CDR3 consists of 15 residues.

This clone has more than one count but fewer than ten. Written as DNA, the CDR3 is TGTGCCAGTAGTAGGGAACAGGGTACAGCTTTCTTT. As protein: CASSREQGTAFF. The gene calls are TRBV19 and TRBJ1-1; TRBD1 might be the D (6 bases). The CDR3 contains 12 residues. Germline loops: CDR1 LNHDA, CDR2 SQIVND (reference sequence). V gave up 4 bases and J gave up 10 bases, with 13 bases separating them.

V gene TRBV10-1 combines with J gene TRBJ1-1; the D is unclear. The CDR3 is made up of 17 amino acids. Trimming removed 0 bases at V and 2 bases at J, with 16 bases between. CDR1 is WNHNN and CDR2 is SYGVQD in the germline V gene (reference sequence). The CDR3 DNA sequence: TGCGCCAGCAGTGAGTCGAGCTCGGACGAGGGAAACACTGAAGCTTTCTTT. This translates into CASSESSSDEGNTEAFF.

On this clone itself: The junction shows a germline mismatch at one end, possibly a read error. The J gene is TRBJ2-5, the V gene TRBV7-7; TRBD1 is a possible D gene (6 bases). CDR1 is SSHAT and CDR2 is FNYEAQ in the germline V gene (reference sequence). This CDR3 is built from 12 residues. The CDR3 region is CASNLVQGPQYF. CDR3 nucleotide sequence: TGTGCTAGCAACCTTGTGCAGGGGCCCCAGTACTTC.

The rearrangement uses TRBV30 and TRBJ1-2; TRBD1 might be the D (5 bases). The CDR3 runs 13 residues. Per the germline V gene, CDR1 is GTSNPN and CDR2 is SVGIG (reference sequence). Trimming removed 3 bases at V and 4 bases at J, with 12 bases between. Written as DNA, the CDR3 is TGTGCCTGGAGCCCGGGGGACCTCTATGGCTACACCTTC. Translating it yields CAWSPGDLYGYTF.

This clone was recorded at least ten times. This chain uses TRBV5-4 with TRBJ1-1; D remains unclear. The germline CDR1 and CDR2 sequences are SGHNT and YYREEE (reference sequence). The V end was cut by 4 bases, the J end by 1 base, with 14 bases between. The CDR3 spans 15 residues. The CDR3 sequence: CASSRRSGKNTEAFF. The CDR3 DNA sequence: TGTGCCAGCAGCCGGAGATCCGGTAAGAACACTGAAGCTTTCTTT.

The chain carries TRBV3-1 (or the pseudogene TRBV3-2) and TRBJ1-1; perhaps TRBD1 as D (6 bases). Germline-derived CDR1 and CDR2 are LGHDT and YNNKEL (reference sequence). The CDR3 covers 12 residues. Trimming cost V 1 base and J 12 bases, with 12 bases left between them. The CDR3 is CASSQGGRGPFF. The CDR3 DNA sequence: TGTGCCAGCAGCCAAGGTGGCAGGGGACCTTTCTTT.

For the CDR3, the DNA is TGTGCCAGCAGGAAAACGGGGGAGGTCGAAGCTTTCTTT. Protein sequence: CASRKTGEVEAFF. The chain joins TRBV6-5 to TRBJ1-1; tentatively, D is TRBD1 (5 bases). Per germline, CDR1 MNHEY and CDR2 SVGAGI. The CDR3 is 13 amino acids. V was shortened by 6 bases and J by 8 bases, with 16 bases between the two germline ends.

This clone appeared a few times. J is TRBJ1-4 and V is TRBV30, with D perhaps matching TRBD1 (6 bases). The V and J ends lost 0 bases and 4 bases respectively, with 12 bases between them. Germline CDR1 and CDR2: GTSNPN and SVGIG (reference sequence). The CDR3 extends over 15 amino acids. CDR3 sequence: CAWSVRGAGNEKLFF. DNA of the CDR3: TGTGCCTGGAGTGTACGGGGGGCGGGTAATGAAAAACTGTTTTTT. Full variable domain (outside the CDR3, taken from reference TRBV30 and TRBJ1-4): SQTIHQWPATLVQPVGSPLSLECTVEGTSNPNLYWYRQAAGRGLQLLFYSVGIGQISSEVPQNLSASRPQDRQFILSSKKLLLSDSGFYLCAWSVRGAGNEKLFFGSGTQLSVL.

This clone appeared once. The gene calls are TRBV11-3 and TRBJ2-1, with TRBD1 matching over 8 bases. V was pared by 5 bases and J by 8 bases, with 14 bases of the junction left unmatched. Per the germline V gene, CDR1 is SGHNT and CDR2 is YENEEA. CDR3 length equals 16 residues. The CDR3 bases are TGTGCCAGCAGCGTGCGACAGGGGAGTTTCTTGCATGAGCAGTTCTTC. Translating gives CASSVRQGSFLHEQFF.

This clone was detected once. CDR3 coding DNA: TGTGCCAGCTCACCTGACAGATTAAACTATGGCTACACCTTC. Translating it yields CASSPDRLNYGYTF. The chain combines TRBV18 with TRBJ1-2; possible D gene TRBD1, 5 bases. The CDR3 totals 14 residues. The germline V and J ends were trimmed by 3 bases and 2 bases, with 10 bases remaining between them. In germline, CDR1 is KGHSH, CDR2 LQKENI.

The genes are TRBV18 and TRBJ2-1, with D possibly TRBD1 on 8 matching bases. With 3 bases removed from V and 6 bases from J, the gap between germline ends came to 18 bases. The CDR3 runs to 16 residues. Germline V lookup: CDR1 KGHSH, CDR2 LQKENI. Written as DNA, the CDR3 is TGTGCCAGCTCACCTAGAGGACAGGGAGGGAGCAATGAGCAGTTCTTC. Residues: CASSPRGQGGSNEQFF.

This chain uses TRBV20-1 with TRBJ1-1; D ambiguous. In germline, CDR1 is DFQATT, CDR2 SNEGSKA (reference sequence). The CDR3 has 15 amino acids. V was shortened by 3 bases and J by 4 bases, with 18 bases between the two germline ends. CDR3 bases: TGCAGTGCTAGTTCCCTAGGGAGCGGGGTCACTGAAGCTTTCTTT. It specifies CSASSLGSGVTEAFF.

The V gene is TRBV9, the J gene TRBJ2-5; D is possibly TRBD1 (6 bases). Trimming cost V 5 bases and J 5 bases, with 13 bases left between them. The CDR3 is 13 residues long. Germline CDR1 and CDR2: SGDLS and YYNGEE. The CDR3 coding sequence is TGTGCCAGCAGTCGCCAGGGGTTCGAGACCCAGTACTTC. Translating gives CASSRQGFETQYF.

V usage is TRBV19 and J usage is TRBJ2-2, with 9 bases that match TRBD2. After removal of 6 bases from V and 5 bases from J, the junction contained 7 bases not matched to a gene. CDR3 length: 15 residues. Germline CDR1 LNHDA, CDR2 SQIVND (reference sequence). Here the CDR3 reads CASSPPGLATGELFF. CDR3 coding DNA: TGTGCCAGTAGCCCCCCAGGACTAGCGACCGGGGAGCTGTTTTTT.

The DNA of the CDR3 is TGCGCCAGCAGCCCGGGGACAGGGGTCAATCAGCCCCAGCATTTT. It specifies CASSPGTGVNQPQHF. The rearrangement links TRBV4-3 to TRBJ1-5; 10 bases agree with TRBD1. This CDR3 contains 15 residues. V shed 4 bases and J 3 bases; nucleotides not matched to a gene: 3. CDR1 is LGHNA and CDR2 is YSLEER in the germline V gene.

V usage is TRBV3-1 (or the pseudogene TRBV3-2) and J usage is TRBJ2-1, with TRBD2 identical over 12 bases. From germline, CDR1 is LGHDT and CDR2 YNNKEL (reference sequence). The CDR3 is made up of 17 amino acids. V gave up 0 bases and J gave up 3 bases; unmatched junction bases: 3. Here the CDR3 reads CASSQDGLAGLYNEQFF. The CDR3 nucleotides read TGTGCCAGCAGCCAAGATGGACTAGCGGGACTCTACAATGAGCAGTTCTTC.

CDR3 residues: CASSGRDRGSHYGYTF. The CDR3 coding sequence is TGTGCCAGTTCGGGGAGGGACAGGGGGTCCCACTATGGCTACACCTTC. This rearrangement joins TRBV19 to TRBJ1-2; 11 positions match TRBD1. Losses at the gene ends were 8 bases for V and 3 bases for J; bases not matched to a gene: 11. Per germline, CDR1 LNHDA and CDR2 SQIVND (reference sequence). The CDR3 sequence is 16 residues long.

CDR3 sequence (DNA): TGTGCCAGCAGCTTAGCGGTCCAGGGAGGAGAGACCCAGTACTTC. Its translation is CASSLAVQGGETQYF. The chain is built from TRBV7-9 and TRBJ2-5; possible D gene TRBD2, 6 bases. This CDR3 is built from 15 residues. The ends were cut back, 0 bases at V and 4 bases at J, with 12 bases in the middle. Germline CDR1 reads SEHNR; CDR2 reads FQNEAQ (reference sequence).

J is TRBJ2-5 and V is TRBV6-2 or TRBV6-3, with 9 bases that match TRBD2. Germline V lookup: CDR1 MNHEY, CDR2 SVGEGT. Trimming removed 6 bases from V and 3 bases from J; junction bases left unmatched: 8. This CDR3 has 15 residues. The CDR3 loop reads CASSSAGGVEETQYF. The DNA for the CDR3 is TGTGCCAGCAGCTCAGCGGGGGGTGTGGAAGAGACCCAGTACTTC.

V and J are TRBV24-1 and TRBJ2-1; 10 bases fit TRBD2. Germline-derived CDR1 and CDR2 are KGHDR and SFDVKD. The CDR3 has 13 amino acids. Germline trimming cut 9 bases from V and 6 bases from J; bases unmatched to any gene: 4. The CDR3 spells CATALAGVNEQFF. Here the CDR3 DNA reads TGTGCCACCGCCCTAGCGGGGGTCAATGAGCAGTTCTTC.